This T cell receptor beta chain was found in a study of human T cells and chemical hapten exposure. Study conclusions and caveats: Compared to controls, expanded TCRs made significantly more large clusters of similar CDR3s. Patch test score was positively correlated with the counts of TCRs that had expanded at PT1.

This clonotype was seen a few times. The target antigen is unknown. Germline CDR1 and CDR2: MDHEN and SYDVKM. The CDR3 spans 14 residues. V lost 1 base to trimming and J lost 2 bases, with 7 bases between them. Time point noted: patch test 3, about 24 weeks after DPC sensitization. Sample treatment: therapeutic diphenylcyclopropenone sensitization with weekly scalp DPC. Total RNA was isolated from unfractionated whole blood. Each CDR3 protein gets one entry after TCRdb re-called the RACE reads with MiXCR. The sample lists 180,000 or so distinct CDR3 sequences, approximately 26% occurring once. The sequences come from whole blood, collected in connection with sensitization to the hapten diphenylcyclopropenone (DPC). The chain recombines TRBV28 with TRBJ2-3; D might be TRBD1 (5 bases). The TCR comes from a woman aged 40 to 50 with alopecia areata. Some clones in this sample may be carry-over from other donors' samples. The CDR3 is CASSLLGVTDTQYF. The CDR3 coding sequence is TGTGCCAGCAGTTTATTAGGGGTCACAGATACGCAGTATTTT.